This TCR beta chain was retrieved from a study of blood T cell repertoires in COVID-19. The protocol was immunoSEQ multiplex PCR, while the TCRdb copy is restricted to in-frame clones and leaves out a portion. The table records under 150,000 clones, around 81% of them present only once. CDR1 SEHNR and CDR2 FQNEAQ come from the germline V gene (reference sequence). The junction had 8 bases not matched to a gene; V was cut back by 4 bases and J by 3 bases. The CDR3 runs 16 residues. This receptor was obtained from a woman aged 55-69 years with active or convalescent COVID-19. The chain recombines TRBV7-9 with TRBJ2-2; TRBD2 agrees at 7 bases. The sequenced sample was peripheral blood. The CDR3 DNA reads TGTGCCAGCAGCTCCTCTTCTAGCGGATACACCGGGGAGCTGTTTTTT. Translation: CASSSSSSGYTGELFF.